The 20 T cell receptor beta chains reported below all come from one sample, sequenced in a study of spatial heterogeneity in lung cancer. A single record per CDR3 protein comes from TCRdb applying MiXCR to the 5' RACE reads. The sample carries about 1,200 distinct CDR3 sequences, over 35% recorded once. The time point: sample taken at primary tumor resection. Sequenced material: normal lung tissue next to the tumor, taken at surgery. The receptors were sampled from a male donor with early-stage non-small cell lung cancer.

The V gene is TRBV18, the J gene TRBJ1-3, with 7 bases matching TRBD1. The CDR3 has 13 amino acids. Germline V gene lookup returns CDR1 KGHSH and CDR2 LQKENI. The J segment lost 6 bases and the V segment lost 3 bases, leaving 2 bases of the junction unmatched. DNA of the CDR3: TGTGCCAGCTCACCCGGACAGGAAAACACCATATATTTT. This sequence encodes CASSPGQENTIYF.

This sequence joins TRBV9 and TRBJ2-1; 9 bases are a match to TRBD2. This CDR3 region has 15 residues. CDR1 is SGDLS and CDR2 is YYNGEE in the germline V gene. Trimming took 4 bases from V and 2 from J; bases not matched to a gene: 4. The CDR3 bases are TGTGCCAGCAGCTTGACTAGCGGTGCCTACAATGAGCAGTTCTTC. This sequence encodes CASSLTSGAYNEQFF.

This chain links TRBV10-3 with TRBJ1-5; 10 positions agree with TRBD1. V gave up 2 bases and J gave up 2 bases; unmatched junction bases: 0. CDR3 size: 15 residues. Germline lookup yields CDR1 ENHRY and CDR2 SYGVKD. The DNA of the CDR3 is TGTGCCATCAGTGAGGGACAGGGGGGCAATCAGCCCCAGCATTTT. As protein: CAISEGQGGNQPQHF.

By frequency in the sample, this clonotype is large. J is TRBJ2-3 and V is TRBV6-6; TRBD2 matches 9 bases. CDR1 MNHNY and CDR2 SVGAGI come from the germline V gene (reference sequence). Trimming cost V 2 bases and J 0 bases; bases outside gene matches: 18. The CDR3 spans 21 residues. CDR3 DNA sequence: TGTGCCAGCAGTTACCCGATGGCTAGCGGGGACAATATTGCTAGCACAGATACGCAGTATTTT. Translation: CASSYPMASGDNIASTDTQYF.

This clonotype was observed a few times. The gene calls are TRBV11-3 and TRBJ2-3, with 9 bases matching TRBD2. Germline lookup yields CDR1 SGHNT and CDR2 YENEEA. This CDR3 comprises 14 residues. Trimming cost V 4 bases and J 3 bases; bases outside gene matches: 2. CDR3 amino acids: CASSSSGDTDTQYF. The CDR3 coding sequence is TGTGCCAGCAGCTCTAGCGGGGATACAGATACGCAGTATTTT. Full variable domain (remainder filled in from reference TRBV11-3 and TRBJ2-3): EAGVVQSPRYKIIEKKQPVAFWCNPISGHNTLYWYLQNLGQGPELLIRYENEEAVDDSQLPKDRFSAERLKGVDSTLKIQPAELGDSAVYLCASSSSGDTDTQYFGPGTRLTVL.

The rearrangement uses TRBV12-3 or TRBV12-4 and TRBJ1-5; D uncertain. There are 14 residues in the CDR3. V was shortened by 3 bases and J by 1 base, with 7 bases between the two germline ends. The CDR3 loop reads CASSFLDSNQPQHF. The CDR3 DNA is TGTGCCAGCAGTTTCCTAGACAGCAATCAGCCCCAGCATTTT.

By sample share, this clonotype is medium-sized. CDR3 protein: CATSDRAGGPDTQYF. The CDR3 bases are TGTGCCACCAGTGATCGAGCGGGGGGCCCAGATACGCAGTATTTT. The rearrangement uses TRBV24-1 and TRBJ2-3, with 9 bases lining up with TRBD2. Per the germline V gene, CDR1 is KGHDR and CDR2 is SFDVKD. The CDR3 covers 15 residues. V shed 3 bases, J shed 4 bases, and the junction held 4 bases outside the gene matches.

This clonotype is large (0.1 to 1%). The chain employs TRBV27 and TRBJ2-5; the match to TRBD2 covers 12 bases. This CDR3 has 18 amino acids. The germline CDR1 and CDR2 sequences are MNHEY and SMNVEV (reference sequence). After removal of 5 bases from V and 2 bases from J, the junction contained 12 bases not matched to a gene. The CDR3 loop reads CASSPLFPSGGVQETQYF. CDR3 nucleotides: TGTGCCAGCAGTCCTCTCTTCCCTAGCGGGGGGGTTCAAGAGACCCAGTACTTC.

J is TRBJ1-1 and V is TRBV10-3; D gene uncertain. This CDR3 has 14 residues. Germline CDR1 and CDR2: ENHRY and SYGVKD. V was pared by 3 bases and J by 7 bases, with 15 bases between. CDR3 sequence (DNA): TGTGCCATCAGTGACATGGCACTAACGAGTGAAGCTTTCTTT. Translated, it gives CAISDMALTSEAFF.

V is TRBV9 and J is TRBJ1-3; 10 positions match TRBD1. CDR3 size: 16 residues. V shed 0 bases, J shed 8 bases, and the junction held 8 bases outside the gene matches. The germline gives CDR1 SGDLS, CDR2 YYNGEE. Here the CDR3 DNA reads TGTGCCAGCAGCGTAGGGGACAGGGGATCCGGACACACCATATATTTT. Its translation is CASSVGDRGSGHTIYF.

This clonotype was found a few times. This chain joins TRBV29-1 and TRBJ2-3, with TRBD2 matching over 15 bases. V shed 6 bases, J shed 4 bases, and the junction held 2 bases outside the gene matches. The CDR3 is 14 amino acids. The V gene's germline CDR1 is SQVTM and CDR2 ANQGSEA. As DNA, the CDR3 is TGCAGCGTGGGACTAGCGGGGGGCCCAGATACGCAGTATTTT. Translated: CSVGLAGGPDTQYF.

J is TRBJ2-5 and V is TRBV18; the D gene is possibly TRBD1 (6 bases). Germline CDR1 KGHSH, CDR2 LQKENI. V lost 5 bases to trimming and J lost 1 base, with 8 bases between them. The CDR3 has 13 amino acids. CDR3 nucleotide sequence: TGTGCCAGCTCAGGACAGCCCCAAGAGACCCAGTACTTC. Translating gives CASSGQPQETQYF.

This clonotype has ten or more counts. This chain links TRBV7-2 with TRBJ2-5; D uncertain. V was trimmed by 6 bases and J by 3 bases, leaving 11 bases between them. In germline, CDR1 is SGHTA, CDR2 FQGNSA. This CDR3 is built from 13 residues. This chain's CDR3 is CASRPRSEETQYF. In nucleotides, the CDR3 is TGTGCCAGCAGACCACGCTCCGAAGAGACCCAGTACTTC.

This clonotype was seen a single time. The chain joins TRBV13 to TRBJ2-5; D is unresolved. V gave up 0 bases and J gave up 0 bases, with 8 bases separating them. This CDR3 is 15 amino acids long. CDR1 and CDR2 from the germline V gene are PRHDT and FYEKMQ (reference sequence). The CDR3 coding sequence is TGTGCCAGCAGCTTAGGGGGTCAGTACCAAGAGACCCAGTACTTC. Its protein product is CASSLGGQYQETQYF.

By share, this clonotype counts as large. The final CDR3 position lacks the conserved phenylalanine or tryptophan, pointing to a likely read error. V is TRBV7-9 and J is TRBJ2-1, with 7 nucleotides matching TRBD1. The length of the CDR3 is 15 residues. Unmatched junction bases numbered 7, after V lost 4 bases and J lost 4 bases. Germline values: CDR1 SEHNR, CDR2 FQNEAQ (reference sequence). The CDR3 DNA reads TGTGCCAGCAGCTCCCGGGACAGCACTTACAATGAGCAGTTCGTC. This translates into CASSSRDSTYNEQFV.

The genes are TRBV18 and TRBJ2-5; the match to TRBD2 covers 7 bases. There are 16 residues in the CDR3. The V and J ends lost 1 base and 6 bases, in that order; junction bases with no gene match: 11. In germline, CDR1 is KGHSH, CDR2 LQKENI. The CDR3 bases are TGTGCCAGCTCACCACTCCGGGGGGACCTCCATAAGACCCAGTACTTC. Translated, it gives CASSPLRGDLHKTQYF.

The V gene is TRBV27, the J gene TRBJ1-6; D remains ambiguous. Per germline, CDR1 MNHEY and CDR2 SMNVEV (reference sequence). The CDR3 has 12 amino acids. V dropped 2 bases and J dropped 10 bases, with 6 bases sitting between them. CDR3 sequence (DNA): TGTGCCAGCAGTTTAGAAGGGTCACCCCTCCACTTT. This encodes CASSLEGSPLHF.

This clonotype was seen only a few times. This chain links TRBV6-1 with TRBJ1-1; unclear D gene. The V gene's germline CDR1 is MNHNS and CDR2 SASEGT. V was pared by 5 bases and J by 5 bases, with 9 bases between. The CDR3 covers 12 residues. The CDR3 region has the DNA TGTGCCAGCAGTTCCTGGAGGACTGAAGCTTTCTTT. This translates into CASSSWRTEAFF.

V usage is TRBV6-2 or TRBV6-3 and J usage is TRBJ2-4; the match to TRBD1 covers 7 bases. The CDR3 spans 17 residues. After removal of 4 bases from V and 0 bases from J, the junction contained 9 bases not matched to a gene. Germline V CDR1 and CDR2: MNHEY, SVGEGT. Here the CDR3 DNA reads TGTGCCAGCAGTTCCCTCCGAAGACAGGGAGCCAAAAACATTCAGTACTTC. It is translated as CASSSLRRQGAKNIQYF.

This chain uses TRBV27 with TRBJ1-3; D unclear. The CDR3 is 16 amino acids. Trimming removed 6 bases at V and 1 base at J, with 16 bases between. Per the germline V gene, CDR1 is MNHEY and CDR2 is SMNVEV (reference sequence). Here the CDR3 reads CASRPTAIPSGNTIYF. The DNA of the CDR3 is TGTGCCAGCAGGCCGACGGCAATCCCTTCTGGAAACACCATATATTTT.